Sequencing of this TCR beta chain was carried out in a study of shared clonotypes between healthy human individuals. Using immunoSEQ multiplex PCR, the repertoire was profiled, and TCRdb retains in-frame clones only, with some absent. The profile shows 2,500,000 or so clones, 90% to 95% of them singletons. Germline lookup yields CDR1 MNHEY and CDR2 SVGAGI. Trimming stripped 4 bases from V and 4 bases from J, with 13 bases between. This CDR3 has 14 residues. The chain joins TRBV6-5 to TRBJ1-2, with a possible D match to TRBD1 (6 bases). This TCR was sampled from a young man in good health. Sequenced: naive CD4+ T cells sorted from blood. Documented subset: CD45RA+ positively selected. CDR3 sequence (DNA): TGTGCCAGCAGTTCCGACAGGATGGGCTATGGCTACACCTTC. Translation gives CASSSDRMGYGYTF.